Sequencing of this TCR beta chain was carried out in a study of blood T cell repertoires in COVID-19. Study in general: In each case, the material was cDNA or gDNA derived from T cells, B-cell-depleted T cells, or PBMCs.

In the original analysis: Reference gene primer amplification gave nucleated cell count estimates. Only in-frame clones appear in the TCRdb table, and some are missing; sequencing was by immunoSEQ multiplex PCR. V and J calls and clone size are given by that table; D and trimming were obtained from the DNA. This repertoire shows roughly 350,000 clones, 92% found once; its top ten account for less than 20%. Donors were grouped by their self-reported clinical history. Recovery among Cohort 3 donors was established by two negative PCRs, clearance, or symptom resolution. This clonotype originated in a woman in her thirties who had recovered from COVID-19. Specimen: PBMCs or T cells enriched from blood (not recorded which).

DNA for the CDR3: TGTGCCAGCAGCTTCTCGACTGATCGCTCCGAGCAGTACTTC. This sequence encodes CASSFSTDRSEQYF. J is TRBJ2-7 and V is TRBV5-5; D remains unclear. Trimming left V 2 bases short and J 6 bases short, with 15 bases between. The length of the CDR3 is 14 residues. Germline V lookup: CDR1 SGHKS, CDR2 YYEKEE (reference sequence).